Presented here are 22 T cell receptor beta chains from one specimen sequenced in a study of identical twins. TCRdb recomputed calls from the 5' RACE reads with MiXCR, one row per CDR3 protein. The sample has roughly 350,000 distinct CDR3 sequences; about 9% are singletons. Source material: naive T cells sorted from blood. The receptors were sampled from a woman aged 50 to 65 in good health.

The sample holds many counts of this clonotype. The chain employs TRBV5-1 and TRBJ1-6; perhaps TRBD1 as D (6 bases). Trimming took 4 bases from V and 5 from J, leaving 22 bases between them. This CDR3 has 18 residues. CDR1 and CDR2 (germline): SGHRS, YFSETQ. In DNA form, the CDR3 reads TGCGCCAGCAGCCTCCGGGACACCGGCGCGCCTAATAATTCACCCCTCCACTTT. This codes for CASSLRDTGAPNNSPLHF.

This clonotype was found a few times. CDR3 sequence (DNA): TGCAGCGTTTCAAAAGGGCAAGCCAACACTGAAGCTTTCTTT. This encodes CSVSKGQANTEAFF. This chain connects TRBV29-1 to TRBJ1-1; D unclear. The CDR3 loop spans 14 amino acids. The V end lost 5 bases, the J end lost 2 bases, and 15 bases lay between the germline ends. Germline V gene data show CDR1 as SQVTM and CDR2 as ANQGSEA.

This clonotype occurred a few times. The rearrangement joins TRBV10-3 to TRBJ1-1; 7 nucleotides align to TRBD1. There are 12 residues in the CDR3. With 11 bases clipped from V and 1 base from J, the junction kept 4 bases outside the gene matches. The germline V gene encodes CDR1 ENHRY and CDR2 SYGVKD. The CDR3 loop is CAVRQGNTEAFF. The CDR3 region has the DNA TGTGCCGTAAGACAGGGGAACACTGAAGCTTTCTTT.

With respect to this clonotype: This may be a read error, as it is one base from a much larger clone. The CDR3 coding sequence is TGCAGCGCAAGACAGGAAGAGACCCAGTACTTC. It codes for CSARQEETQYF. The chain uses TRBV29-1 and TRBJ2-5, with a possible D match to TRBD1 (6 bases). Deletions cut 7 bases from V and 3 bases from J, with 9 bases between. CDR1 is SQVTM, CDR2 ANQGSEA, per germline. CDR3 length: 11 amino acids.

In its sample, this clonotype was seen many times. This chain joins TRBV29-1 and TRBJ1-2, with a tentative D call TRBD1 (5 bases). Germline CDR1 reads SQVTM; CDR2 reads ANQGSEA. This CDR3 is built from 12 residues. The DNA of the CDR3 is TGCAGAGTGCATCAGGGAGACTATGGCTACACCTTC. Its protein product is CRVHQGDYGYTF.

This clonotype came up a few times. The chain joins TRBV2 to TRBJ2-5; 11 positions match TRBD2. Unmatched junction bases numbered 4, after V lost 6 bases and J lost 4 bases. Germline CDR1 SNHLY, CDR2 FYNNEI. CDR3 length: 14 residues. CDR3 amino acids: CASRLAGGPETQYF. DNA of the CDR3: TGTGCCAGCAGGTTAGCGGGAGGGCCAGAGACCCAGTACTTC.

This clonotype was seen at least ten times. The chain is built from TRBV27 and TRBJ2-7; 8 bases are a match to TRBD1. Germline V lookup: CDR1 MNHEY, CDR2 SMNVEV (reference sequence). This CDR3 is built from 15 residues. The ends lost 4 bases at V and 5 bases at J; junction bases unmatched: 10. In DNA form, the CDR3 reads TGTGCCAGCAGTTCCCCCCGGACAGGGTTTAACGAGCAGTACTTC. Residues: CASSSPRTGFNEQYF.

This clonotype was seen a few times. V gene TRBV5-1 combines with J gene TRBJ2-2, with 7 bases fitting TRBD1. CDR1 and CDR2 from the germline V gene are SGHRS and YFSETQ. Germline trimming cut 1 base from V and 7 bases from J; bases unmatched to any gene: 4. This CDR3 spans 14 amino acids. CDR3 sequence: CASSLKGADGELFF. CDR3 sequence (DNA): TGCGCCAGCAGCTTGAAGGGGGCGGACGGGGAGCTGTTTTTT.

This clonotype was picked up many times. CDR3 nucleotide sequence: TGTGCCAGCAGCCATCTAAGGACTCCCAGGACCGGGGAGCTGTTTTTT. The encoded protein is CASSHLRTPRTGELFF. J is TRBJ2-2 and V is TRBV7-8, with D possibly TRBD2 on 5 matching bases. V was trimmed by 5 bases and J by 5 bases, leaving 18 bases between them. The germline V gene encodes CDR1 SGHVS and CDR2 FQNEAQ. This CDR3 comprises 16 residues. Complete variable domain (other parts from reference TRBV7-8 and TRBJ2-2): GAGVSQSPRYKVAKRGQDVALRCDPISGHVSLFWYQQALGQGPEFLTYFQNEAQLDKSGLPSDRFFAERPEGSVSTLKIQRTQQEDSAVYLCASSHLRTPRTGELFFGEGSRLTVL.

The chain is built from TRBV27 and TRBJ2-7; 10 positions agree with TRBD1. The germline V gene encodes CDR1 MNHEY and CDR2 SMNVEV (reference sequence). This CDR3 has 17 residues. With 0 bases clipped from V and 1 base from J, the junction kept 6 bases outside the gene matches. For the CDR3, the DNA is TGTGCCAGCAGTTTATCGCTAGGGACAGGGGCGTCCTACGAGCAGTACTTC. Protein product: CASSLSLGTGASYEQYF.

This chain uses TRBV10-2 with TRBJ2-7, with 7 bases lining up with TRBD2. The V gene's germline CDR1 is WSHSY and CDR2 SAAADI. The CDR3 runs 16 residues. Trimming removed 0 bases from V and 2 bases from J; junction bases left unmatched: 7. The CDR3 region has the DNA TGCGCCAGCAGTGAGTCGACTCGACTAGCTCCCTACGAGCAGTACTTC. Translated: CASSESTRLAPYEQYF.

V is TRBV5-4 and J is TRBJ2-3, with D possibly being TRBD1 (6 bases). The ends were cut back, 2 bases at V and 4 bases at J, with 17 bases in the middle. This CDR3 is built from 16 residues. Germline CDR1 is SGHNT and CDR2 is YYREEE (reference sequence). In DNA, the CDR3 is TGTGCCAGCAGCTTTGACCCAGGGGTAATACCAGATACGCAGTATTTT. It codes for CASSFDPGVIPDTQYF. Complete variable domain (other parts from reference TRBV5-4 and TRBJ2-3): ETGVTQSPTHLIKTRGQQVTLRCSSQSGHNTVSWYQQALGQGPQFIFQYYREEENGRGNFPPRFSGLQFPNYSSELNVNALELDDSALYLCASSFDPGVIPDTQYFGPGTRLTVL.

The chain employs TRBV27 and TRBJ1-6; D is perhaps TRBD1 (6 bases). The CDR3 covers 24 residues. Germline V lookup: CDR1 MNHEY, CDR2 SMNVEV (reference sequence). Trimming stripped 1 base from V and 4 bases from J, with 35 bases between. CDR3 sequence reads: CASSLYLGAPPVRGGSRYNSPLHF. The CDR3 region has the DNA TGTGCCAGCAGTTTATATCTGGGGGCGCCCCCTGTTAGGGGAGGATCTCGTTATAATTCACCCCTCCACTTT.

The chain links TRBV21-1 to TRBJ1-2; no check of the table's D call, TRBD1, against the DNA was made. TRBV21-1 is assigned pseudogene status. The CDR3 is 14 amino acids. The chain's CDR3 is CASSRDRGGYGYTF. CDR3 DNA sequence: TGTGCCAGCAGCAGGGACAGGGGAGGATATGGCTACACCTTC.

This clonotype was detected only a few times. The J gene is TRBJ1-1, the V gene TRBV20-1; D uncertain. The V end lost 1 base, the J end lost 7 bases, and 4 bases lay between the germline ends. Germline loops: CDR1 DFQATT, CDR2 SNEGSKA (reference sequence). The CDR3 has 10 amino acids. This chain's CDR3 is CSARVVEAFF. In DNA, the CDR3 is TGCAGTGCTAGAGTAGTTGAAGCTTTCTTT.

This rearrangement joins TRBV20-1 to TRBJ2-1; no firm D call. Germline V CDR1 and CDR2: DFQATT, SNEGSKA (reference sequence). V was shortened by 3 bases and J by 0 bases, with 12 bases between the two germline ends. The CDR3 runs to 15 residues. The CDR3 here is CSASTPLVSYNEQFF. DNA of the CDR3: TGCAGTGCTAGCACCCCACTGGTCTCCTACAATGAGCAGTTCTTC.

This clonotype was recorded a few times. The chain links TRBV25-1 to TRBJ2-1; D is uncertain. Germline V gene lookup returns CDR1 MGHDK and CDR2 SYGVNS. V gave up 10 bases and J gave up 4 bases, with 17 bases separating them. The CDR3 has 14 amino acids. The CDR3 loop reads CATGTGQLYNEQFF. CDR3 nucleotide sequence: TGTGCCACCGGAACCGGGCAGCTATACAATGAGCAGTTCTTC.

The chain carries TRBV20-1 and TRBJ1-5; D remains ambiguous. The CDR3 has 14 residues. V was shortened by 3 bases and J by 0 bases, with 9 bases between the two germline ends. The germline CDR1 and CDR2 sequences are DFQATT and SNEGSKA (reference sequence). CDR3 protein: CSASRRDSNQPQHF. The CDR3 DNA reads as TGCAGTGCTAGTAGGCGGGATAGCAATCAGCCCCAGCATTTT.

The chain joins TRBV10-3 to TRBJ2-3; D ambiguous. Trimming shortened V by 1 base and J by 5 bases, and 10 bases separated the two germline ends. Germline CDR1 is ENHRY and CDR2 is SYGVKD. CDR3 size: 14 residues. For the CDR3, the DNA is TGTGCCATCAGTGAGTTGATAGCCGAAGATACGCAGTATTTT. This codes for CAISELIAEDTQYF.

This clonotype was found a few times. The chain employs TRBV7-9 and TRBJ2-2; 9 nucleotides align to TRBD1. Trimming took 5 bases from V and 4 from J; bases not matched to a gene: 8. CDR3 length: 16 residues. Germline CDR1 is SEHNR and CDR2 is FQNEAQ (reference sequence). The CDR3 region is CASSTTGGEGTGELFF. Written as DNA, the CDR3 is TGTGCCAGCAGCACTACAGGGGGCGAAGGCACCGGGGAGCTGTTTTTT.

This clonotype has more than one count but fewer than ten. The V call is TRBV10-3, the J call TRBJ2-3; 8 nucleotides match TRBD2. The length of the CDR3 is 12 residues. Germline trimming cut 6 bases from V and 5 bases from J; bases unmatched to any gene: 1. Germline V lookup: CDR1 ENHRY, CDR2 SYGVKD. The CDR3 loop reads CAIRAGGDTQYF. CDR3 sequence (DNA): TGTGCCATCAGGGCGGGAGGAGATACGCAGTATTTT.

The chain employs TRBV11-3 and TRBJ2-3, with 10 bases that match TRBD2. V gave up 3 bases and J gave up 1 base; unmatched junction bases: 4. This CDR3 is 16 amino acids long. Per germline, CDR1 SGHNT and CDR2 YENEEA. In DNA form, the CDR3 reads TGTGCCAGCAGCTTCCATGGGACTAGCGGCACAGATACGCAGTATTTT. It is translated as CASSFHGTSGTDTQYF.